A single sample gave rise to the 8 T cell receptor beta chains below, sequenced in a study of beta chain features in type 1 diabetes. The whole isolated RNA underwent reverse transcription, so sequencing captured expressed TCRB transcripts. Some clones are missing from TCRdb's copy, which holds only in-frame ones; the method was immunoSEQ multiplex PCR. The table records around 500,000 clones, roughly 30% of them present only once. The sequenced sample consisted of naive CD4+ T cells from blood. These receptors came from a man younger than 35 in good health.

This clone was found a few times. J is TRBJ2-7 and V is TRBV28, with D possibly TRBD2 on 5 matching bases. The germline V gene encodes CDR1 MDHEN and CDR2 SYDVKM. The CDR3 runs 13 residues. Deletions cut 2 bases from V and 6 bases from J, with 11 bases between. CDR3 coding DNA: TGTGCCAGCAGTTTAAGAGGGTACTTCGAGCAGTACTTC. Protein product: CASSLRGYFEQYF. The full variable domain, with the rest looked up from reference TRBV28 and TRBJ2-7, is DVKVTQSSRYLVKRTGEKVFLECVQDMDHENMFWYRQDPGLGLRLIYFSYDVKMKEKGDIPEGYSVSREKKERFSLILESASTNQTSMYLCASSLRGYFEQYFGPGTRLTVT.

The table lists this clone with a few counts. The chain employs TRBV5-5 and TRBJ2-1, with a possible D match to TRBD2 (6 bases). V was cut by 4 bases and J by 10 bases, with 27 bases left in between. There are 17 residues in the CDR3. Germline CDR1 SGHKS, CDR2 YYEKEE (reference sequence). The CDR3 DNA is TGTGCCAGCAGCCCGCGGATCGGGGAGGCCAAAATAGGGGAGCAGTTCTTC. It codes for CASSPRIGEAKIGEQFF.

J is TRBJ2-1 and V is TRBV6-5; 7 nucleotides agree with TRBD2. After removal of 0 bases from V and 5 bases from J, the junction contained 7 bases not matched to a gene. Germline V gives CDR1 MNHEY, CDR2 SVGAGI. The CDR3 runs to 16 residues. The CDR3 sequence: CASSYSWGGPDNEQFF. The CDR3, as DNA: TGTGCCAGCAGTTACTCCTGGGGAGGGCCCGACAATGAGCAGTTCTTC.

This chain joins TRBV7-2 and TRBJ2-6; a possible D gene is TRBD1 (6 bases). Trimming pared 3 bases from V and 2 bases from J, leaving 11 bases between. The length of the CDR3 is 16 residues. The germline CDR1 and CDR2 sequences are SGHTA and FQGNSA. Here the CDR3 reads CASSFYRDTGANVLTF. For the CDR3, the DNA is TGTGCCAGCAGCTTCTACAGGGATACTGGGGCCAACGTCCTGACTTTC.

As concerns this clone: Other nucleotide sequences from this sample produce the same CDR3. This rearrangement joins TRBV29-1 to TRBJ1-1; D unclear. The length of the CDR3 is 12 residues. The ends were cut back, 4 bases at V and 1 base at J, with 7 bases in the middle. CDR1 and CDR2 from the germline V gene are SQVTM and ANQGSEA. The CDR3 DNA sequence: TGCAGCGTTGTTAGAGAGAACACTGAAGCTTTCTTT. This codes for CSVVRENTEAFF.

V is TRBV27 and J is TRBJ2-3, with D hard to call. The germline V gene has CDR1 MNHEY and CDR2 SMNVEV (reference sequence). Trimming removed 0 bases at V and 1 base at J, with 5 bases between. The CDR3 is 14 amino acids. The CDR3 DNA is TGTGCCAGCAGTTTATCTGGGGGCACAGATACGCAGTATTTT. Its protein product is CASSLSGGTDTQYF.

The chain joins TRBV28 to TRBJ2-7, with D unclear. The CDR3 loop spans 11 amino acids. From germline, CDR1 is MDHEN and CDR2 SYDVKM. V gave up 4 bases and J gave up 8 bases, with 9 bases separating them. In nucleotides, the CDR3 is TGTGCCAGCAGTTCTGAACCCCAGCAGTACTTC. Translating it yields CASSSEPQQYF. The full variable domain, in which reference TRBV28 and TRBJ2-7 provide the parts outside the CDR3, is DVKVTQSSRYLVKRTGEKVFLECVQDMDHENMFWYRQDPGLGLRLIYFSYDVKMKEKGDIPEGYSVSREKKERFSLILESASTNQTSMYLCASSSEPQQYFGPGTRLTVT.

V is TRBV4-1 and J is TRBJ2-3; 14 positions match TRBD2. The V and J ends lost 3 bases and 5 bases, in that order; junction bases with no gene match: 4. There are 16 residues in the CDR3. CDR1 is MGHRA, CDR2 YSYEKL, per germline. The CDR3 DNA sequence: TGCGCCAGCAGCCACTCGGGACTAGCGGGAGAAGATACGCAGTATTTT. Its translation: CASSHSGLAGEDTQYF.